This T cell receptor beta chain is from a study of OX40 agonist ivuxolimab in advanced cancers. Points from the study as a whole: The antigen specificity of the peripheral T cells (those that were expanded) was not determined.

Germline V gene lookup returns CDR1 SGHNT and CDR2 YYREEE (reference sequence). This CDR3 spans 14 amino acids. Trimming took 4 bases from V and 6 from J; bases not matched to a gene: 8. Points on this clone: Antigen specificity is unknown.

Produced via immunoSEQ multiplex PCR; TCRdb's table is partial and in-frame only. Of 60,000 to 85,000 clones listed, about 87% are singletons. The sequence derives from an adult with an advanced solid tumor such as melanoma, head and neck, liver or kidney cancer. J is TRBJ1-2 and V is TRBV5-4; TRBD1 matches at 8 bases. Here the sequenced sample was CD4+ or CD8+ T cells sorted from blood, taken in a trial of the OX40 agonist ivuxolimab. CDR3 DNA: TGTGCCAGCAGCCCTACTGGACAGGGCGATGGCTACACCTTC. Translation gives CASSPTGQGDGYTF.